Following are 29 T cell receptor beta chains from one sample sequenced in a study of cytotoxic CD8 clonotypes in ibrutinib-treated CLL. Produced via immunoSEQ multiplex PCR; TCRdb's table is partial and in-frame only. The table has 150,000 to 200,000 clones, 81% seen once. The sequences come from PBMCs, collected after 12 months of ibrutinib treatment. The source of these receptors is a human donor with chronic lymphocytic leukemia.

This clone was recorded only once. This sequence joins TRBV13 and TRBJ1-5; weak D call: TRBD1 (6 bases). V was clipped by 0 bases and J by 5 bases, with 8 bases between them. Per the germline V gene, CDR1 is PRHDT and CDR2 is FYEKMQ (reference sequence). This CDR3 has 14 amino acids. CDR3 sequence (DNA): TGTGCCAGCAGCTTAGGGCAGGGGCATCAGCCCCAGCATTTT. Its protein is CASSLGQGHQPQHF.

The rearrangement joins TRBV19 to TRBJ2-1; 8 positions match TRBD2. V dropped 2 bases and J dropped 7; count of bases not matched to a gene: 7. Germline V gene data show CDR1 as LNHDA and CDR2 as SQIVND (reference sequence). CDR3 size: 15 residues. The CDR3, as DNA: TGTGCCAGTAGTATACGGCTAGCGGGCGAAAATGAGCAGTTCTTC. Protein product: CASSIRLAGENEQFF.

V gene TRBV5-1 combines with J gene TRBJ1-2; D not certain. The ends were cut back, 5 bases at V and 4 bases at J, with 15 bases in the middle. Per germline, CDR1 SGHRS and CDR2 YFSETQ. This CDR3 has 14 residues. Here the CDR3 reads CASRQSLGSYGYTF. The CDR3 DNA follows: TGCGCCAGCAGACAGAGCCTGGGGAGCTATGGCTACACCTTC.

A single count supports this clone. CDR3 bases: TGTGCCAGCAGTGACGACTTTAACACTGAAGCTTTCTTT. Its protein is CASSDDFNTEAFF. V usage is TRBV2 and J usage is TRBJ1-1; D is ambiguous. V lost 3 bases and J 2 bases, leaving 7 bases between the germline ends. CDR1 and CDR2 from the germline V gene are SNHLY and FYNNEI. This CDR3 spans 13 amino acids.

The rearrangement uses TRBV19 and TRBJ2-5, with TRBD2 matching 11 bases. The V gene's germline CDR1 is LNHDA and CDR2 SQIVND (reference sequence). The trim removed 3 bases at V and 2 bases at J, leaving 2 bases unmatched. CDR3 length: 15 amino acids. The CDR3 region is CASSIWTSGQETQYF. In DNA, the CDR3 is TGTGCCAGTAGTATTTGGACTAGCGGGCAAGAGACCCAGTACTTC.

The chain combines TRBV4-3 with TRBJ2-7; a weak D match, TRBD1 (5 bases). Germline lookup yields CDR1 LGHNA and CDR2 YSLEER. V gave up 1 base and J gave up 4 bases, with 14 bases separating them. This CDR3 has 15 amino acids. Written as DNA, the CDR3 is TGCGCCAGCAGCCAAGCCGGTCCAGGGTCATACGAGCAGTACTTC. Translation: CASSQAGPGSYEQYF.

This sequence joins TRBV19 and TRBJ2-5; TRBD2 matches 12 bases. CDR1 and CDR2 from the germline V gene are LNHDA and SQIVND (reference sequence). Losses at the gene ends were 5 bases for V and 13 bases for J; bases not matched to a gene: 8. The CDR3 spans 13 residues. The DNA of the CDR3 is TGTGCCAGTAGTCCCCGGACTAGCGGGAATCGGTACTTC. It specifies CASSPRTSGNRYF.

CDR3 sequence reads: CSAGSTQYF. CDR3 DNA sequence: TGCAGTGCTGGTTCAACCCAGTACTTC. This chain uses TRBV20-1 with TRBJ2-5; D is uncertain. Trimming left V 5 bases short and J 8 bases short, with 6 bases between. The CDR3 length is 9 residues. The germline gives CDR1 DFQATT, CDR2 SNEGSKA (reference sequence).

The CDR3 loop is CASSVTTVGAANEKLFF. The CDR3 coding sequence is TGTGCCAGCAGTGTAACCACAGTGGGGGCTGCTAATGAAAAACTGTTTTTT. The chain links TRBV28 to TRBJ1-4, with D perhaps TRBD1 (6 bases). Trimming took 5 bases from V and 3 from J, leaving 19 bases between them. Germline CDR1 MDHEN, CDR2 SYDVKM. The CDR3 extends over 17 amino acids.

The chain has TRBV6-5 and TRBJ1-4, with D perhaps TRBD1 (5 bases). The CDR3 extends over 14 amino acids. The germline V gene has CDR1 MNHEY and CDR2 SVGAGI. V lost 6 bases to trimming and J lost 5 bases, with 13 bases between them. CDR3 loop: CASSPDGGNEKLFF. The CDR3 coding sequence is TGTGCCAGCAGCCCTGACGGGGGGAATGAAAAACTGTTTTTT.

In this sample, this clone turned up a few times. The rearrangement uses TRBV4-1 and TRBJ1-2; the match to TRBD1 covers 9 bases. Trimming cost V 5 bases and J 8 bases; bases outside gene matches: 15. Looked up from germline, CDR1 is MGHRA and CDR2 is YSYEKL. The length of the CDR3 is 16 residues. CDR3: CASSDQPGQGIRGYTF. The CDR3 bases are TGCGCCAGCAGCGACCAACCGGGACAGGGCATCCGGGGCTACACCTTC.

J is TRBJ1-1 and V is TRBV9; 8 bases align to TRBD1. The CDR3 has 15 amino acids. Germline V gene lookup returns CDR1 SGDLS and CDR2 YYNGEE. V trimming: 4 bases; J trimming: 0 bases; junction bases outside the gene matches: 5. The CDR3 is CASSPTGGLNTEAFF. The DNA of the CDR3 is TGTGCCAGCAGCCCAACAGGGGGATTGAACACTGAAGCTTTCTTT.

This clone occurred a few times. J is TRBJ1-1 and V is TRBV11-2; a possible D gene is TRBD1 (5 bases). V was pared by 4 bases and J by 5 bases, with 14 bases between. The length of the CDR3 is 14 residues. CDR1 SGHAT and CDR2 FQNNGV come from the germline V gene. The CDR3 DNA reads as TGTGCCAGCAGCTCAAAGGGGCTGGGTACTGAAGCTTTCTTT. As protein: CASSSKGLGTEAFF.

The V call is TRBV10-1, the J call TRBJ1-6; 8 nucleotides match TRBD1. Germline trimming cut 5 bases from V and 7 bases from J; bases unmatched to any gene: 13. Germline V gives CDR1 WNHNN, CDR2 SYGVQD (reference sequence). The CDR3 has 17 residues. Here the CDR3 DNA reads TGCGCCAGCAGTCTTAACTGGACAGGGCGTCAGAATTCACCCCTCCACTTT. Encoded protein: CASSLNWTGRQNSPLHF.

This clone turned up a few times. In nucleotides, the CDR3 is TGTGCCAGCAAGGTTTCTCCCTCTGGGGCCAACGTCCTGACTTTC. Translated, it gives CASKVSPSGANVLTF. J is TRBJ2-6 and V is TRBV2; D call uncertain. The CDR3 contains 15 residues. The V gene's germline CDR1 is SNHLY and CDR2 FYNNEI. V gave up 7 bases and J gave up 0 bases, with 10 bases separating them.

The rearrangement uses TRBV9 and TRBJ2-7; D remains ambiguous. The CDR3 spans 14 residues. Germline assignment: CDR1 SGDLS and CDR2 YYNGEE. V was pared by 4 bases and J by 0 bases, with 11 bases between. The chain's CDR3 is CASSPPGISYEQYF. The CDR3 nucleotides are TGTGCCAGCAGCCCACCTGGGATCTCCTACGAGCAGTACTTC.

The chain links TRBV4-2 to TRBJ1-2, with no clear D. V was cut by 1 base and J by 4 bases, with 16 bases left in between. CDR1 is LGHNA and CDR2 is YNFKEQ in the germline V gene. There are 16 residues in the CDR3. CDR3 nucleotides: TGTGCCAGCAGCCAAGTGTCGGCGTATAGAGGCTATGGCTACACCTTC. Amino acid sequence: CASSQVSAYRGYGYTF.

The chain has TRBV20-1 and TRBJ1-1; D possibly corresponds to TRBD1 (6 bases). With 1 base removed from V and 9 bases from J, the gap between germline ends came to 9 bases. From germline, CDR1 is DFQATT and CDR2 SNEGSKA (reference sequence). CDR3 length: 11 amino acids. CDR3 sequence reads: CSARGGGQAFF. DNA for the CDR3: TGCAGTGCTAGAGGAGGGGGGCAAGCTTTCTTT.

This clone was seen a single time. The V and J genes are TRBV4-2 and TRBJ1-1; D is ambiguous. There are 16 residues in the CDR3. Germline V CDR1 and CDR2: LGHNA, YNFKEQ. V gave up 0 bases and J gave up 1 base, with 12 bases separating them. CDR3 nucleotide sequence: TGTGCCAGCAGCCAAGAGAGCCGAGCCAGGAACACTGAAGCTTTCTTT. Translating it yields CASSQESRARNTEAFF.

The chain has TRBV6-1 and TRBJ1-1; weak D call: TRBD1 (5 bases). Germline CDR1 and CDR2: MNHNS and SASEGT. The V gene lost 3 bases and the J gene lost 5 bases, with 13 bases spanning the gap. This CDR3 comprises 14 residues. The CDR3 spells CASSEGGRLTEAFF. CDR3 coding DNA: TGTGCCAGCAGTGAGGGGGGACGGTTAACTGAAGCTTTCTTT.

This clone was seen only once. The V and J genes are TRBV7-7 and TRBJ2-2, with D uncertain. Trimming took 5 bases from V and 5 from J, leaving 21 bases between them. CDR1 is SSHAT, CDR2 FNYEAQ, per germline (reference sequence). The CDR3 runs to 17 residues. The CDR3: CASSPTSATSGTGELFF. The CDR3 nucleotides are TGTGCCAGCAGCCCCACCAGTGCGACCTCTGGAACCGGGGAGCTGTTTTTT.

The rearrangement uses TRBV5-6 and TRBJ2-2; perhaps TRBD2 as D (5 bases). Trimming stripped 4 bases from V and 5 bases from J, with 15 bases between. CDR3 size: 15 residues. Germline V CDR1 and CDR2: SGHDT, YYEEEE. The CDR3 nucleotides are TGTGCCAGCAGCCTCCGGGAAATTAAGACCGGGGAGCTGTTTTTT. Translated: CASSLREIKTGELFF. Filled out from reference TRBV5-6 and TRBJ2-2, the complete variable domain reads DAGVTQSPTHLIKTRGQQVTLRCSPKSGHDTVSWYQQALGQGPQFIFQYYEEEERQRGNFPDRFSGHQFPNYSSELNVNALLLGDSALYLCASSLREIKTGELFFGEGSRLTVL.

The chain has TRBV7-9 and TRBJ2-1; D not resolved. CDR1 and CDR2 from the germline V gene are SEHNR and FQNEAQ (reference sequence). Trimming removed 3 bases from V and 8 bases from J, with 11 bases in between. CDR3 size: 13 residues. The DNA for the CDR3 is TGTGCCAGCAGCTTTAGGGAAGGCGATGAGCAGTTCTTC. Its protein is CASSFREGDEQFF.

CDR3 residues: CASSFGDGWANVLTF. CDR3 bases: TGTGCCAGCAGCTTCGGGGACGGTTGGGCCAACGTCCTGACTTTC. The J gene is TRBJ2-6, the V gene TRBV7-3; D is perhaps TRBD1 or TRBD2 (5 bases each). The CDR3 contains 15 residues. In germline, CDR1 is SGHTA, CDR2 FQGTGA. V dropped 3 bases and J dropped 5 bases, with 11 bases sitting between them.

This sequence joins TRBV27 and TRBJ1-2; a possible D gene is TRBD1 (5 bases). Germline values: CDR1 MNHEY, CDR2 SMNVEV (reference sequence). CDR3 length: 13 residues. V was clipped by 2 bases and J by 5 bases, with 9 bases between them. The CDR3 region is CASSLTQGYGYTF. The CDR3 coding sequence is TGTGCCAGCAGTTTAACGCAGGGATATGGCTACACCTTC.

In its sample, this clone was seen a few times. The chain recombines TRBV15 with TRBJ2-7; perhaps TRBD2 as D (6 bases). This CDR3 has 13 residues. Germline loops: CDR1 LNHNV, CDR2 YYDKDF (reference sequence). The germline V and J ends were trimmed by 0 bases and 6 bases, with 9 bases remaining between them. CDR3 sequence (DNA): TGTGCCACCAGCAGAGATCGGGGAGGCGAGCAGTACTTC. It encodes CATSRDRGGEQYF.

This chain connects TRBV7-2 to TRBJ1-4, with unresolved D. Per the germline V gene, CDR1 is SGHTA and CDR2 is FQGNSA. The CDR3 consists of 16 residues. Trimming cost V 5 bases and J 4 bases, with 17 bases left between them. The CDR3 DNA is TGTGCCAGCAGCCCTACCTACGCGACCCTTAATGAAAAACTGTTTTTT. Translation gives CASSPTYATLNEKLFF.

V is TRBV5-4 and J is TRBJ2-2; D is uncertain. V shed 4 bases and J shed 7 bases, with 14 bases lying between them. This CDR3 region has 14 residues. Germline V CDR1 and CDR2: SGHNT, YYREEE (reference sequence). The CDR3 sequence: CASSPSPADGELFF. CDR3 DNA: TGTGCCAGCAGCCCCTCGCCAGCCGACGGGGAGCTGTTTTTT.

This sequence joins TRBV11-1 and TRBJ1-1; 7 bases agree with TRBD1. With 5 bases clipped from V and 6 bases from J, the junction kept 3 bases outside the gene matches. Per germline, CDR1 SGHAT and CDR2 FQDESV (reference sequence). The CDR3 contains 12 residues. The CDR3 sequence is CASSRDSPEAFF. CDR3 coding DNA: TGTGCCAGCAGCCGGGACAGCCCTGAAGCTTTCTTT.